A selection of T cell receptor beta chains follows, all from one sample in a study of response to subunit inactivated influenza vaccine. Each CDR3 protein is one row after TCRdb ran MiXCR on the RT-PCR reads. The sample includes 150,000 to 200,000 distinct CDR3 sequences, about 12% of them seen just once. These same records also appear under a second study, on T cells expressing NK-cell markers.

The sequencing used CD8+ T cells sorted from PBMCs, collected 11 to 12 days after vaccination. These receptor sequences come from a man aged 50 to 60 who received an inactivated influenza vaccine. Each CDR3 is given with its conserved first and last residue. Each record gives: D gene, V gene, J gene, clone size, CDR3 DNA, CDR3 protein. The D gene is left open where the match is weak. Expanded clones get a size class; other rows say once, few or many, or leave the size out.

TRBD2	TRBV28	TRBJ2-3	-	TGTGCCAGCAGTTTATTGACTAGCGGATACACAGATACGCAGTATTTT	CASSLLTSGYTDTQYF
-	TRBV18	TRBJ2-3	few	TGTGCCAGCTCACCAAAAACAGGGACTCCAGATACGCAGTATTTT	CASSPKTGTPDTQYF
-	TRBV5-1	TRBJ1-2	many	TGCGCCAGCAGCTTGGACCAGGGTGCGAGCGGCTACACCTTC	CASSLDQGASGYTF
TRBD1	TRBV4-1	TRBJ1-1	many	TGCGCCAGCAGCCTCACAGGGGTAGCTGAAGCTTTCTTT	CASSLTGVAEAFF
-	TRBV10-3	TRBJ2-7	-	TGTGCCATCAGTGACCTCGGACAGAACGAGCAGTACTTC	CAISDLGQNEQYF
-	TRBV5-8	TRBJ2-1	many	TGTGCCAGCAAAAGTCGACCCTACAATGAGCAGTTCTTC	CASKSRPYNEQFF
-	TRBV6-5	TRBJ1-1	-	TGTGCCAGCAGTTACCTTCCGGGGACAACGGATACTGAAGCTTTCTTT	CASSYLPGTTDTEAFF
TRBD1	TRBV24-1	TRBJ2-3	few	TGTGCCACCAGTGCCCGGACAGGGGGTGCAGATACGCAGTATTTT	CATSARTGGADTQYF
TRBD2	TRBV29-1	TRBJ2-3	few	TGCAGCGTTGAGTTCGCGGGAGGGCTTGGGGATACGCAGTATTTT	CSVEFAGGLGDTQYF
-	TRBV20-1	TRBJ1-5	few	TGCAGTGCTAGAGGGGACAAGTATCAGCCCCAGCATTTT	CSARGDKYQPQHF
TRBD1	TRBV2	TRBJ2-1	few	TGTGCCAGCAGCGAGGGACAGGGGTCGGATGAGCAGTTCTTC	CASSEGQGSDEQFF
-	TRBV19	TRBJ2-2	few	TGTGCCAGTAGCCCGTGGGCAGGGCCCACCGGGGAGCTGTTTTTT	CASSPWAGPTGELFF
TRBD1	TRBV12-3/TRBV12-4	TRBJ1-4	-	TGTGCCAGCAGGCGGGGGACAGTTACTGAAAAACTGTTTTTT	CASRRGTVTEKLFF
TRBD1	TRBV2	TRBJ1-4	few	TGTGCCAGAAGGGACAGTCCTAATGAAAAACTGTTTTTT	CARRDSPNEKLFF
-	TRBV6-2/TRBV6-3	TRBJ1-5	-	TGTGCCAGCAGCCCCGGGACGGCTTATCAGCCCCAGCATTTT	CASSPGTAYQPQHF
-	TRBV19	TRBJ2-7	-	TGTGCCAGTAGTATAAGCCTCAGCTACGAGCAGTACTTC	CASSISLSYEQYF
TRBD2	TRBV20-1	TRBJ2-2	-	TGCAGTGCAGAGAAACACCGGGAGGTCGGCGGGGAGCTGTTTTTT	CSAEKHREVGGELFF
-	TRBV5-8	TRBJ1-1	-	TGTGCCAGCAGCTTGGGGGCGCGGTTTCAAACTGAAGCTTTCTTT	CASSLGARFQTEAFF
TRBD1	TRBV5-1	TRBJ2-7	few	TGCGCCAGCAGCTTGAACCGGGACAGGGGTGCCTACGAGCAGTACTTC	CASSLNRDRGAYEQYF
-	TRBV4-2	TRBJ1-2	-	TGTGCCAGCAGCCAAATCGGGGGCTATGGCTACACCTTC	CASSQIGGYGYTF
TRBD1	TRBV10-3	TRBJ1-1	-	TGTGCCATCAGGGACAGGGCGTACACTGAAGCTTTCTTT	CAIRDRAYTEAFF
TRBD2	TRBV9	TRBJ2-1	-	TGTGCCAGCAGCGATCGACTAGCGGGGAGGAACAATGAGCAGTTCTTC	CASSDRLAGRNNEQFF
-	TRBV21-1	TRBJ2-7	few	TGTGCCAGCTTAAACGGACTAGCGGGGGACGAGCAGTACTTC	CASLNGLAGDEQYF
-	TRBV9	TRBJ2-6	few	TGTGCCAGCAGCATTCCGGGACCTAGAACCGGGGCCAACGTCCTGACTTTC	CASSIPGPRTGANVLTF
-	TRBV28	TRBJ1-4	few	TGTGCCAGCAGTCTAATCCCCGGGAATGAAAAACTGTTTTTT	CASSLIPGNEKLFF
-	TRBV4-2	TRBJ2-7	-	TGTGCCAGCAGCCAAGATCTGGGGCATTACTACGAGCAGTACTTC	CASSQDLGHYYEQYF
-	TRBV9	TRBJ2-1	few	TGTGCCAGCAGCCCCCGACAGGCCGGGTCTTCGGAGCAGTTCTTC	CASSPRQAGSSEQFF
TRBD1	TRBV10-3	TRBJ2-3	-	TGTGCCATCAGTGAGTCTTACCGGGACAGGCACACAGATACGCAGTATTTT	CAISESYRDRHTDTQYF
TRBD1	TRBV9	TRBJ2-1	-	TGTGCCAGCAGCGTCGGGACAGGGGGGGCCAATGAGCAGTTCTTC	CASSVGTGGANEQFF
-	TRBV13	TRBJ2-2	few	TGTGCCAGCAGCTTTGGGAACCGGGAGCTGTTTTTT	CASSFGNRELFF
-	TRBV4-1	TRBJ1-5	-	TGCGCCAGCAGCGAGAGGGAGGGCAATCAGCCCCAGCATTTT	CASSEREGNQPQHF
-	TRBV6-5	TRBJ1-2	-	TGTGCCAGCAGCTATTATAGCCTGGAATATGGCTACACCTTC	CASSYYSLEYGYTF
-	TRBV2	TRBJ2-7	once	TGTGCCAGCAGTGAAGCCGTCCGGGGAATTTACGAGCAGTACTTC	CASSEAVRGIYEQYF
-	TRBV27	TRBJ2-7	-	TGTGCCAGCAGTGTCCGACAGGACTCCTACGAGCAGTACTTC	CASSVRQDSYEQYF
-	TRBV28	TRBJ2-7	-	TGTGCCAGCAGTTTATACGGGGGCTCCTACGAGCAGTACTTC	CASSLYGGSYEQYF
-	TRBV15	TRBJ1-3	few	TGTGCCACCAGGGTGGGGAGCAGCTCTGGAAACACCATATATTTT	CATRVGSSSGNTIYF
-	TRBV7-9	TRBJ2-6	few	TGTGCCAGCAGCCCCCAGGGTGGGGCCAACGTCCTGACTTTC	CASSPQGGANVLTF
-	TRBV20-1	TRBJ2-2	many	TGCAGTGCTAGAGATCTATACGGCGGGGAGCTGTTTTTT	CSARDLYGGELFF
TRBD1	TRBV7-9	TRBJ2-2	-	TGTGCCAGCATGCCCAGACAGGGCTACACCGGGGAGCTGTTTTTT	CASMPRQGYTGELFF
-	TRBV6-2/TRBV6-3	TRBJ1-1	few	TGTGCCAGCAGCAACTGGGAGACTGAAGCTTTCTTT	CASSNWETEAFF
-	TRBV12-3/TRBV12-4	TRBJ2-6	few	TGTGCCAGCGGATTTTGGAGACAGGAGACTGGGGCCAACGTCCTGACTTTC	CASGFWRQETGANVLTF